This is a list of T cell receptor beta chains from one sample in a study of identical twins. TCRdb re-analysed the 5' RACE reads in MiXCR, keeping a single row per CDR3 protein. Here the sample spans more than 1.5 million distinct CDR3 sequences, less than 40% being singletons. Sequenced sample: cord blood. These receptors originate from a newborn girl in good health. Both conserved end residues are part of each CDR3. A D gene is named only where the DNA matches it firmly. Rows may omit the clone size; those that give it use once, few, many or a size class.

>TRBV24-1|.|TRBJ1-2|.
TGTGCCACCAGTGACCCCAGGGCTTCCAACTATGGCTACACCTTC
CATSDPRASNYGYTF
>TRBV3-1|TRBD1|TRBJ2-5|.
TGTGCCAGCAGCTACCGGACAGGGAAAGAGACCCAGTACTTC
CASSYRTGKETQYF
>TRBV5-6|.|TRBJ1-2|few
TGTGCCAGCACCAACCGGGAGGGGACAAAGGAGGGCTACACCTTC
CASTNREGTKEGYTF
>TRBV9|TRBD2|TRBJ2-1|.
TGTGCCAGCAGCGTTAGGACTAGCGGGGCCCTGAATGAGCAGTTCTTC
CASSVRTSGALNEQFF
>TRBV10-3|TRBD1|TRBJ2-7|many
TGTGCCATCAGAGGACAGGGGGCGTACGAGCAGTACTTC
CAIRGQGAYEQYF
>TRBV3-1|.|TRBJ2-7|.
TGTGCCAGCAGCCAAGACTCAGGAGCCCTTTACGAGCAGTACTTC
CASSQDSGALYEQYF
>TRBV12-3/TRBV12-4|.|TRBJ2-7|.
TGTACCAGCAGCCCACGCGCTTGGGTCTACGAGCAGTACTTC
CTSSPRAWVYEQYF
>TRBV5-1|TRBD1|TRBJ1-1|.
TGCGCCAGCAGCTGGGACAGGGTGAAGAACACTGAAGCTTTCTTT
CASSWDRVKNTEAFF
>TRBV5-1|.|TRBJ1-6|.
TGCGCCAGCAGCTCGGACAGTAGGAGCTCCTATAATTCACCCCTCCACTTT
CASSSDSRSSYNSPLHF
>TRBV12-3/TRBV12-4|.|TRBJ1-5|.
TGTGCCAGCAGTTTGAGTCTTCAGCCCCAGCATTTT
CASSLSLQPQHF
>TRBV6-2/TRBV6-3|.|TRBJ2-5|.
TGTGCCAGCAGTTACGGGGGGCTAGCGGAGCGGAAGACCCAGTACTTC
CASSYGGLAERKTQYF
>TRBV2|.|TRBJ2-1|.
TGTGCCACCCAGGCGGAAAGAGGGAATGAGCAGTTCTTC
CATQAERGNEQFF
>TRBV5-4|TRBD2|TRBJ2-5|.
TGTGCCAGCAGCTTTTCACTAGCGGGAGTCAATGAGCAGTACTTC
CASSFSLAGVNEQYF
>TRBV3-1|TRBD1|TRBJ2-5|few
TGTGCCAGCAGCCGCGGACAGGGTGGAGAGACCCAGTACTTC
CASSRGQGGETQYF
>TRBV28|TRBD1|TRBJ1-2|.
TGTGCCAGCAGTCCGACTTTCGGGACAGGGGTCGGCTACACCTTC
CASSPTFGTGVGYTF
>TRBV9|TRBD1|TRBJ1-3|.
TGTGCCAGCAGCGTAGCTGGAGGGACAGGAGGAAACACCATATATTTT
CASSVAGGTGGNTIYF
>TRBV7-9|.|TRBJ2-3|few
TGTGCCAGCAGCTTAAGTAGCGTTTGGGGGCACACAGATACGCAGTATTTT
CASSLSSVWGHTDTQYF
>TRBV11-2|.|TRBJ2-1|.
TGTGCCAGCAGCTTAGATCCCAAACGACAGTTCTCGCAGTTCTTC
CASSLDPKRQFSQFF
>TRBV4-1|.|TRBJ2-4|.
TGCGCCAGCAGCCAAGGGCCATTCCCGAACATTCAGTACTTC
CASSQGPFPNIQYF
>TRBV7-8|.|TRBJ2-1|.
TGTGCCAGCAGCTTCCTGACGATACACAATGAGCAGTTCTTC
CASSFLTIHNEQFF
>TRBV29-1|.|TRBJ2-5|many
TGCAGCGTTGAAGATTTGGTACACCAAGAGACCCAGTACTTC
CSVEDLVHQETQYF
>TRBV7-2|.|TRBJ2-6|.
TGTGCCAGCAGCTTAGCCCCGACGGTACCTGGGGCCAACGTCCTGACTTTC
CASSLAPTVPGANVLTF
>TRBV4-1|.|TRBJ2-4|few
TGCGCCAGCAGCCAAGTAACTTTTGGCTATTCGGCAGGGGCGGAAGAGCAGTACTTC
CASSQVTFGYSAGAEEQYF
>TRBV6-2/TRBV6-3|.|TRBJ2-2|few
TGTGCCAGCAGTACAGCCGGGGAGCTGTTTTTT
CASSTAGELFF
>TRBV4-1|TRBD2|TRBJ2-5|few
TGCGCCAGCAGCCAAGTTCCTAGCGGGGCAGATGAGCAGTACTTC
CASSQVPSGADEQYF
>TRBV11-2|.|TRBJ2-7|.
TGTGCCAGCAGCCCCAGCTACGGGGGTATCTACGAGCAGTACTTC
CASSPSYGGIYEQYF
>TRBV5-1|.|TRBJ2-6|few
TGCGCCAGCAGACATCCGAGCGGGGCCAACGTCCTGACTTTC
CASRHPSGANVLTF
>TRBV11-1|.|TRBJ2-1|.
TGTGCCAGCAGCTTAGACCCGGCCGATGAGCAGTTCTTC
CASSLDPADEQFF
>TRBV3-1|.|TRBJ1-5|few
TGTGCCAGCAGCCAACAGGGGCGCGACCAGCCCCAGCATTTT
CASSQQGRDQPQHF
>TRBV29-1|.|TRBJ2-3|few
TGCAGCGTTCTCCCCGTGGGGCGGGCCACAGATACGCAGTATTTT
CSVLPVGRATDTQYF
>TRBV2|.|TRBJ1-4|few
TGTGCCAGCAGACTACGACAGCAAGCAACTAATGAAAAACTGTTTTTT
CASRLRQQATNEKLFF
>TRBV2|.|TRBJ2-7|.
TGTGCCAGCAGTGGCCTAGGGATCTACGAGCAGTACTTC
CASSGLGIYEQYF
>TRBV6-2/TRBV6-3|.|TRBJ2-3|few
TGTGCCAGCAGTTACAGGCGCGCGGGAGATACGCAGTATTTT
CASSYRRAGDTQYF
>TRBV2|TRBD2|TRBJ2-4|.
TGTGCCAGCAGTGATTCAAGCGGGGGGTCCTTAGCCAAAAACATTCAGTACTTC
CASSDSSGGSLAKNIQYF
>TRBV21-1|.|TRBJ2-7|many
TGTGCCAGCAGCAAAGAGGACAACTCCTACGAGCAGTACTTC
CASSKEDNSYEQYF
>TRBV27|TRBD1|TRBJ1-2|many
TGTGCCAGCAGTTCACGACAGGGTCCTAATTATGGCTACACCTTC
CASSSRQGPNYGYTF
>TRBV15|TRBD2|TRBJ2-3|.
TGTGCCACCAGCAGAGATACCGGGACTAGCGGTCGAGATACGCAGTATTTT
CATSRDTGTSGRDTQYF
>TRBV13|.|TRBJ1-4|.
TGTGCCAGCAGCCTAGGCCTGAGGCGGAGGGGAACTAATGAAAAACTGTTTTTT
CASSLGLRRRGTNEKLFF
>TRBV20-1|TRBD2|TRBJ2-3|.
TGCAGTGCCCGAGTCCCGGGACTAGCGGGTGCAGATACGCAGTATTTT
CSARVPGLAGADTQYF
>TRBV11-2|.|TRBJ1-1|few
TGTGCCAGCAGCTTAGGCGACCAGAGAGGCACTGAAGCTTTCTTT
CASSLGDQRGTEAFF
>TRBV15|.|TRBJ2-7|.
TGTGCCACCTCAAAAATATCTGGAGGTCCCCCCTACGAGCAGTACTTC
CATSKISGGPPYEQYF
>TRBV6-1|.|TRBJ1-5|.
TGTGCCAGCAGTCCTTTAACCATTGGGGCGCGTGGGTTGGATCAGCCCCAGCATTTT
CASSPLTIGARGLDQPQHF
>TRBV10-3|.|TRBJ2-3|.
TGTGCCATCAGTGAGAAGGGCGGGATCGTGGCAGATACGCAGTATTTT
CAISEKGGIVADTQYF
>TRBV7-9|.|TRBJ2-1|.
TGTGCCAGCAGTAAGGGGGGGACGGCCTACAATGAGCAGTTCTTC
CASSKGGTAYNEQFF
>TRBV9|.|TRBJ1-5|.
TGTGCCAGCAGCGTAGGCGGGGGCGGTCAGCCCCAGCATTTT
CASSVGGGGQPQHF
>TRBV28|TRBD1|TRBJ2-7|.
TGTGCCAGCAGTATGACGGGACAGGGGGCGCACGAGCAGTACTTC
CASSMTGQGAHEQYF
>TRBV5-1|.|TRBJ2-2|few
TGCGCCAGCAGCTTGGCCTACAGCACCGGGGAGCTGTTTTTT
CASSLAYSTGELFF
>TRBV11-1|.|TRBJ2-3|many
TGTGCCAGCAGCCCAAGGCGATTTCGCGGGTCAACACCAAGGGGCGCAGATACGCAGTATTTT
CASSPRRFRGSTPRGADTQYF
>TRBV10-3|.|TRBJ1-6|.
TGTGCCATCCGCGCAGGGGCAAGTAATTCACCCCTCCACTTT
CAIRAGASNSPLHF
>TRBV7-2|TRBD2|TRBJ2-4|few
TGTGCCAGCAGCCCCGGGACTAGAGCCAAAAACATTCAGTACTTC
CASSPGTRAKNIQYF